The T cell receptor (beta chain) described here comes from a study of T-cell reconstitution after alpha-beta-depleted transplantation in children. Preparing the TCRbeta library involved the use of unique molecular identifiers. From the PCR reads, TCRdb called clonotypes with MiXCR, one entry per CDR3 protein. The table records about 500,000 distinct CDR3 sequences, 30% to 35% of them present only once. This TCR was recovered from a human donor who donated a stem cell graft to a child with aplastic anemia. The sequencing used PBMCs from the stem cell graft donor, collected from the stem cell graft.

The CDR3 DNA is TGTGCCAGCAGCCCCGCGAGGGGTAGCGATGGCTACACCTTC. Translated: CASSPARGSDGYTF. The chain combines TRBV9 with TRBJ1-2, with a possible D match to TRBD1 (5 bases). Trimming took off 4 bases at V and 6 bases at J, with 16 bases between the two ends. The CDR3 extends over 14 amino acids. Germline assignment: CDR1 SGDLS and CDR2 YYNGEE.